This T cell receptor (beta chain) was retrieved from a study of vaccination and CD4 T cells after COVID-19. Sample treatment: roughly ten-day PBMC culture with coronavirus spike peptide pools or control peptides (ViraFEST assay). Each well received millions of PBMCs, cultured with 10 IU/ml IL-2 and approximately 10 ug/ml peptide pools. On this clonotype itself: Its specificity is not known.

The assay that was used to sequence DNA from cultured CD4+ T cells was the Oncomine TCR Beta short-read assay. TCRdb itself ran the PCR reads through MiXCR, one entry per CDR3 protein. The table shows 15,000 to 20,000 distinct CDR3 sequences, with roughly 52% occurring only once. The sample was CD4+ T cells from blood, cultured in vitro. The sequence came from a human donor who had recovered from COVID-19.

CDR3 sequence reads: CASSIDRDSNTGELFF. In nucleotides, the CDR3 is TGTGCCAGTAGTATAGACCGGGACTCGAACACCGGGGAGCTGTTTTTT. The V call is TRBV19, the J call TRBJ2-2; D may be TRBD2 (6 bases). The V and J ends lost 0 bases and 0 bases respectively, with 8 bases between them. CDR3 size: 16 residues. Germline CDR1 is LNHDA and CDR2 is SQIVND (reference sequence).